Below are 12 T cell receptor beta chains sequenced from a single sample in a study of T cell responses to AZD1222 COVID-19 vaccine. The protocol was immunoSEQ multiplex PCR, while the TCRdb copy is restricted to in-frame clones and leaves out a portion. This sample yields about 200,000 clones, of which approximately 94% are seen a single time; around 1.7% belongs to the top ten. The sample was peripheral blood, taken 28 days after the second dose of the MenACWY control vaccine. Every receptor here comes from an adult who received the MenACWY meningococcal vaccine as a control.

In DNA form, the CDR3 reads TGTGCCAGCCCCAGGACAGGGGGCGATGGCAATCAGCCCCAGCATTTT. Its protein product is CASPRTGGDGNQPQHF. This sequence joins TRBV7-9 and TRBJ1-5; 11 bases fit TRBD1. The germline gives CDR1 SEHNR, CDR2 FQNEAQ (reference sequence). The CDR3 length is 16 residues. The V gene end was trimmed by 8 bases and the J gene end by 2 bases; junction bases not matched to a gene: 8. The whole variable domain, remainder taken from reference TRBV7-9 and TRBJ1-5, is DTGVSQNPRHKITKRGQNVTFRCDPISEHNRLYWYRQTLGQGPEFLTYFQNEAQLEKSRLLSDRFSAERPKGSFSTLEIQRTEQGDSAMYLCASPRTGGDGNQPQHFGDGTRLSIL.

The CDR3 region is CASSQDAAGSHSPLHF. The CDR3 DNA sequence: TGTGCCAGCAGCCAAGATGCGGCCGGCAGCCATTCACCCCTCCACTTT. J is TRBJ1-6 and V is TRBV3-1 (or the pseudogene TRBV3-2); D ambiguous. The V end was cut by 0 bases, the J end by 8 bases, with 14 bases between. The CDR3 length is 16 residues. Germline V gene data show CDR1 as LGHDT and CDR2 as YNNKEL (reference sequence).

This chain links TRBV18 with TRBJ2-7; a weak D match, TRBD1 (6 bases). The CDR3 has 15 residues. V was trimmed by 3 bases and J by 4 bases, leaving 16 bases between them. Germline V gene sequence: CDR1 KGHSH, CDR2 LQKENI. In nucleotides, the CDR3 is TGTGCCAGCTCACCTAGCTTGTCGCAGGGGTACGAGCAGTACTTC. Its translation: CASSPSLSQGYEQYF.

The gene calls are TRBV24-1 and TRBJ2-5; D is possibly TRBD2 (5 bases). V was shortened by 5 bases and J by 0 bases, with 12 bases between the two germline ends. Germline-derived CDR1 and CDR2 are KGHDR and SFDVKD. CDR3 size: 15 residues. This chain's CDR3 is CATSAGRGYQETQYF. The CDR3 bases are TGTGCCACCAGTGCTGGGCGAGGGTACCAAGAGACCCAGTACTTC.

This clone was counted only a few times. The DNA of the CDR3 is TGTGCCAGCAGTTTAGGCGGCGTCTACGAGCAGTACTTC. Translation: CASSLGGVYEQYF. The chain employs TRBV28 and TRBJ2-7; no clear D gene. The germline CDR1 and CDR2 sequences are MDHEN and SYDVKM. V was trimmed by 2 bases and J by 3 bases, leaving 8 bases between them. The CDR3 is 13 residues long.

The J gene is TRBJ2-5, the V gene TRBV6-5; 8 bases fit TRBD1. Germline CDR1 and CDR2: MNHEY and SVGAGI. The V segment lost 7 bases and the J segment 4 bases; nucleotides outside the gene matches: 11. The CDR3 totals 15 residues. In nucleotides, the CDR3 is TGTGCCAGCATCCCGCAGGGGGCTCACTTAGAGACCCAGTACTTC. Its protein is CASIPQGAHLETQYF.

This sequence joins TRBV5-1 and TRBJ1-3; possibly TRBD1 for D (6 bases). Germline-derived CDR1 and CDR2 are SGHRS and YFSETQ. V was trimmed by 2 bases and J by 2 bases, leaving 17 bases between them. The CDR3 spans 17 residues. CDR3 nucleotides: TGCGCCAGCAGCTTTGGAGGGGACACAGGGCCTGGAAACACCATATATTTT. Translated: CASSFGGDTGPGNTIYF.

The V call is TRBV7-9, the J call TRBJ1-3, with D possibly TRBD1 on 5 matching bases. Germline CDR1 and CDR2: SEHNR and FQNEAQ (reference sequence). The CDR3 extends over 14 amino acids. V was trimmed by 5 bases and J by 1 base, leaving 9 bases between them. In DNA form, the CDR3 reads TGTGCCAGCAGCCCCCAGGGTTCTGGAAACACCATATATTTT. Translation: CASSPQGSGNTIYF.

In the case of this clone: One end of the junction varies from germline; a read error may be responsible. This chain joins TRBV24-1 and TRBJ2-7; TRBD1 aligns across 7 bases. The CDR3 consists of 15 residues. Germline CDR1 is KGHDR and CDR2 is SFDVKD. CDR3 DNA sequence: TGTGCCACCAGTGACCCTAGGACAGGCTCCCACGAGCAGTACTTC. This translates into CATSDPRTGSHEQYF.

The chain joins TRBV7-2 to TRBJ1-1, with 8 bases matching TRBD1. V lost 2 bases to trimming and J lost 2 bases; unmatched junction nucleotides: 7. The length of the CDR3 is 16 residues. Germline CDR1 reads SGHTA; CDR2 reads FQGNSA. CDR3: CASSLPWTGFNTEAFF. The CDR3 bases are TGTGCCAGCAGCTTACCTTGGACAGGGTTTAACACTGAAGCTTTCTTT.

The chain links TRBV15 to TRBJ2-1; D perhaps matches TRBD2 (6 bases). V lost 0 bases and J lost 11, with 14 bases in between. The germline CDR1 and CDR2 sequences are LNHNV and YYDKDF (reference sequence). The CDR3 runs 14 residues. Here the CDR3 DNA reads TGTGCCACCAGCAGAGATCTAGTGGAGGGTCAGCAGTTCTTC. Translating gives CATSRDLVEGQQFF.

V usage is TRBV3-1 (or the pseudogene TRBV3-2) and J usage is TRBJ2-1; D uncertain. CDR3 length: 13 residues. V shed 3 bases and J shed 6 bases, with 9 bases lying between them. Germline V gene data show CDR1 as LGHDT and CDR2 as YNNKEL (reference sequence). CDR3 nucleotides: TGTGCCAGCAGCCAGCTTGGTGTCAATGAGCAGTTCTTC. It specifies CASSQLGVNEQFF.